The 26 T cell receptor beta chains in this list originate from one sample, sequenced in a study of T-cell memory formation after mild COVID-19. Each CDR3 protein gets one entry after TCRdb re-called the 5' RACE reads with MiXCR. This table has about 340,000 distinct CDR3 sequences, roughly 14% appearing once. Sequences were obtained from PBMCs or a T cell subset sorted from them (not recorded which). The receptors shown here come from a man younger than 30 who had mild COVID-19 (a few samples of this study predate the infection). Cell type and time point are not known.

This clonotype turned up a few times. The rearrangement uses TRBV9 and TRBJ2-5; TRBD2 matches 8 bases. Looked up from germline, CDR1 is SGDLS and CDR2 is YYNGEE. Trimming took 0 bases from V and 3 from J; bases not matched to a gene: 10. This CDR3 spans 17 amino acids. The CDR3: CASSVALAGSSEETQYF. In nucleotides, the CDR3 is TGTGCCAGCAGCGTAGCTCTAGCGGGTTCTAGCGAAGAGACCCAGTACTTC.

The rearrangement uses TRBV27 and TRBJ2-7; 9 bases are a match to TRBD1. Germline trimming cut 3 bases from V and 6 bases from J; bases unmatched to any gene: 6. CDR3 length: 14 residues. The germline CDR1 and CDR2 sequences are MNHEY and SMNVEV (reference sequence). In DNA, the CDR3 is TGTGCCAGCAGTTTCTCTAGGACAGGGGTCGAGCAGTACGTC. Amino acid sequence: CASSFSRTGVEQYV.

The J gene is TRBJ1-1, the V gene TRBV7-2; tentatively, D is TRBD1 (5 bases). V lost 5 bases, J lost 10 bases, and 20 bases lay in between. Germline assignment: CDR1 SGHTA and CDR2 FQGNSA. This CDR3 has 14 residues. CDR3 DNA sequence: TGTGCCAGCAGCGCACCGGGACCGGGTGTTTTAGCTTTCTTT. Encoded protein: CASSAPGPGVLAFF. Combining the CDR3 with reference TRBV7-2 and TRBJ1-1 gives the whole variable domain GAGVSQSPSNKVTEKGKDVELRCDPISGHTALYWYRQSLGQGLEFLIYFQGNSAPDKSGLPSDRFSAERTGGSVSTLTIQRTQQEDSAVYLCASSAPGPGVLAFFGQGTRLTVV.

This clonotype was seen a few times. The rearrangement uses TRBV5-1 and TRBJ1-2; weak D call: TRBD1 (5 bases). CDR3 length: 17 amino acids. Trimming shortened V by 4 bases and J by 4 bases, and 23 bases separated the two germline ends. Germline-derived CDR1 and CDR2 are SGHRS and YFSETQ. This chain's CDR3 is CASSMTETGSPTYGYTF. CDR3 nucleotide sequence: TGCGCCAGCAGCATGACCGAAACAGGCTCACCCACCTATGGCTACACCTTC. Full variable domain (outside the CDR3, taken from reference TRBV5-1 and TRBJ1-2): KAGVTQTPRYLIKTRGQQVTLSCSPISGHRSVSWYQQTPGQGLQFLFEYFSETQRNKGNFPGRFSGRQFSNSRSEMNVSTLELGDSALYLCASSMTETGSPTYGYTFGSGTRLTVV.

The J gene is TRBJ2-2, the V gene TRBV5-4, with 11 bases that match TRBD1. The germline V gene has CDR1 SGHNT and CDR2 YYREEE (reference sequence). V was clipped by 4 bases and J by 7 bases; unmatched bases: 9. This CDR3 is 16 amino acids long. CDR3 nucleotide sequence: TGTGCCAGCAGCCCCCGGGACAGGGGGTTTAGCGGGGAGCTGTTTTTT. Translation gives CASSPRDRGFSGELFF.

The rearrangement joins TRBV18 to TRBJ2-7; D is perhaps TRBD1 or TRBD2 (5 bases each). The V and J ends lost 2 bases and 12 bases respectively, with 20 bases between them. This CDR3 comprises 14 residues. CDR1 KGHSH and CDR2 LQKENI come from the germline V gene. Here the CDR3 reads CASSPGSNGTWRYF. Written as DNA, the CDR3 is TGTGCCAGCTCACCAGGCAGCAATGGGACCTGGCGGTACTTC. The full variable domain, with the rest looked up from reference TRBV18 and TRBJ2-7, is NAGVMQNPRHLVRRRGQEARLRCSPMKGHSHVYWYRQLPEEGLKFMVYLQKENIIDESGMPKERFSAEFPKEGPSILRIQQVVRGDSAAYFCASSPGSNGTWRYFGPGTRLTVT.

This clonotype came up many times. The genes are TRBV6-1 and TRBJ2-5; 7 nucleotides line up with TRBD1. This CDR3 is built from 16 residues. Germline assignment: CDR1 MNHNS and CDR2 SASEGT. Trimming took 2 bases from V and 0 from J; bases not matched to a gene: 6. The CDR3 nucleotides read TGTGCCAGCAGTGAAAGGGGGCGCCGGTACCAAGAGACCCAGTACTTC. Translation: CASSERGRRYQETQYF.

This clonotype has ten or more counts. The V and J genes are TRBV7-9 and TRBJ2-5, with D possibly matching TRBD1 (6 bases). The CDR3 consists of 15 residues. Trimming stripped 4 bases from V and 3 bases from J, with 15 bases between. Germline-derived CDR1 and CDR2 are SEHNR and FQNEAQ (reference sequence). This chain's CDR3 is CASSSIGAGEETQYF. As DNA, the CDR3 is TGTGCCAGCAGCTCCATCGGGGCAGGGGAAGAGACCCAGTACTTC.

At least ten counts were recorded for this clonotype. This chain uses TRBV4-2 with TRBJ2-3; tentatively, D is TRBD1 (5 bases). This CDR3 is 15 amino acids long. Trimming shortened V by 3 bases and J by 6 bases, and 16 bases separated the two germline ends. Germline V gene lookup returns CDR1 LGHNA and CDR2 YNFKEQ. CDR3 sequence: CASSQVGARPDTQYF. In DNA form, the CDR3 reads TGTGCCAGCAGCCAGGTTGGGGCGCGGCCCGATACGCAGTATTTT.

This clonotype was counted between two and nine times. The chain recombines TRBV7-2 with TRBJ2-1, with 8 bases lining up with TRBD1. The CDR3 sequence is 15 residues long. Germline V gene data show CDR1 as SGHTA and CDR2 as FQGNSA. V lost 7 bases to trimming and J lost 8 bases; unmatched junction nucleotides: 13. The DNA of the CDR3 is TGTGCCAGCATCACGAGGGCAGGGGGCGGAGATGAGCAGTTCTTC. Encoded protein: CASITRAGGGDEQFF. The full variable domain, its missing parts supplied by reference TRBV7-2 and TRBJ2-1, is GAGVSQSPSNKVTEKGKDVELRCDPISGHTALYWYRQSLGQGLEFLIYFQGNSAPDKSGLPSDRFSAERTGGSVSTLTIQRTQQEDSAVYLCASITRAGGGDEQFFGPGTRLTVL.

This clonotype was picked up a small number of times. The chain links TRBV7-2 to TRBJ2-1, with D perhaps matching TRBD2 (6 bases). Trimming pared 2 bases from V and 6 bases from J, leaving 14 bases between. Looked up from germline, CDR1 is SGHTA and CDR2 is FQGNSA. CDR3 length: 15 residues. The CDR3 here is CASSLSLARGNEQFF. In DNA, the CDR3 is TGTGCCAGCAGCTTATCACTAGCCCGAGGCAATGAGCAGTTCTTC.

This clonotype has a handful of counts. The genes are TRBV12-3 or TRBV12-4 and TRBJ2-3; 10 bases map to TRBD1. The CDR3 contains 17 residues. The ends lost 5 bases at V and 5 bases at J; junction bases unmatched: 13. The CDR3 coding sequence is TGTGCCAGCAGTCCCCATCGACAGGGGGCCAGTGAAGATACGCAGTATTTT. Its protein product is CASSPHRQGASEDTQYF.

The CDR3 nucleotides read TGTGCCAGCAGCCCCAGGGCGTCGGGTGAAAAACTGTTTTTT. This translates into CASSPRASGEKLFF. The chain combines TRBV6-5 with TRBJ1-4; D might be TRBD1 (5 bases). Germline V gene data show CDR1 as MNHEY and CDR2 as SVGAGI. Trimming removed 6 bases at V and 7 bases at J, with 15 bases between. This CDR3 contains 14 residues.

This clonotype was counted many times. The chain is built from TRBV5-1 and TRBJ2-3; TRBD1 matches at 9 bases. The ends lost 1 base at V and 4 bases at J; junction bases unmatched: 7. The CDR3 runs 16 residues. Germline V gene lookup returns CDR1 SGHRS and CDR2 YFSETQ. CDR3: CASSLFRTGVPDTQYF. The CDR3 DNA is TGCGCCAGCAGCTTGTTCAGGACAGGGGTACCAGATACGCAGTATTTT.

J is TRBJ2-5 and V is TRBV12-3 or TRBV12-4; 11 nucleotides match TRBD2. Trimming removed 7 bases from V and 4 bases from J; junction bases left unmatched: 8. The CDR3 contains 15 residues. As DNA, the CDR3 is TGTGCCAGCACCGAAACTAGCGGGGGCCCAGAGACCCAGTACTTC. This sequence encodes CASTETSGGPETQYF.

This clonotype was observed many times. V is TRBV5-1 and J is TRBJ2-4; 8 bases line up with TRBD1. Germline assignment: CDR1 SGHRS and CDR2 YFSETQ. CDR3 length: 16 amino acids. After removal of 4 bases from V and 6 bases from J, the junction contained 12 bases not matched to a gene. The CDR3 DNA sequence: TGCGCCAGCAGCCTGGGACAGGATGGGGTTGGAAACATTCAGTACTTC. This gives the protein CASSLGQDGVGNIQYF.

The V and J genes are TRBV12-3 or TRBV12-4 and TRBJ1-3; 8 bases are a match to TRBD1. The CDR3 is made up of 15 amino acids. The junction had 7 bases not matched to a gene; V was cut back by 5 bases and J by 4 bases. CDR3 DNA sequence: TGTGCCAGCAGTAAGAGACAGGGGCCCGGAAACACCATATATTTT. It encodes CASSKRQGPGNTIYF.

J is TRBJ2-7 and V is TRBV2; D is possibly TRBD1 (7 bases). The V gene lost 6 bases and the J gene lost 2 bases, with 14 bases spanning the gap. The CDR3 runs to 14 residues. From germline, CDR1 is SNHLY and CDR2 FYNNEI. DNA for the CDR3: TGTGCCAGCAGCTCGCAGGGGGGTACCTACGAGCAGTACTTC. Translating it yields CASSSQGGTYEQYF.

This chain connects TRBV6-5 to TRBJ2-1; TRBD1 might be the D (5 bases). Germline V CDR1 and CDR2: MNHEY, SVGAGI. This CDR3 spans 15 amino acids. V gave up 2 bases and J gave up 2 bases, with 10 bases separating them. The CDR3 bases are TGTGCCAGCAGTTACGGGGCCAACCCCTACAATGAGCAGTTCTTC. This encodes CASSYGANPYNEQFF.

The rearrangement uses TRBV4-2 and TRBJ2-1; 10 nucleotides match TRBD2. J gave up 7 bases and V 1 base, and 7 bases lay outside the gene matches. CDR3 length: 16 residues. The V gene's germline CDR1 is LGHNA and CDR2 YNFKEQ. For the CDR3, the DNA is TGTGCCAGCAGCCAAGCTGGGACTAGCGTTGCTAATGAGCAGTTCTTC. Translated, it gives CASSQAGTSVANEQFF.

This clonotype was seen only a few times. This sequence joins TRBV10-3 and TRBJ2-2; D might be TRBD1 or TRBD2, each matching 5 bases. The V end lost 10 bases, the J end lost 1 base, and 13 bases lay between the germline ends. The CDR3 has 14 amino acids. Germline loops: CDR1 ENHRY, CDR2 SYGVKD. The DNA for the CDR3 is TGTGCCACCGAAGGGACCGAGAACACCGGGGAGCTGTTTTTT. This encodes CATEGTENTGELFF.

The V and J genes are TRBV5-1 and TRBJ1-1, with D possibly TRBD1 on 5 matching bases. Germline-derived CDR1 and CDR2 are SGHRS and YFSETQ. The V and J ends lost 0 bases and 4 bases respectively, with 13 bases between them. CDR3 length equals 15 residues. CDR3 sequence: CASSLGQGTPTEAFF. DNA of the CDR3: TGCGCCAGCAGCTTGGGCCAGGGAACACCCACTGAAGCTTTCTTT.

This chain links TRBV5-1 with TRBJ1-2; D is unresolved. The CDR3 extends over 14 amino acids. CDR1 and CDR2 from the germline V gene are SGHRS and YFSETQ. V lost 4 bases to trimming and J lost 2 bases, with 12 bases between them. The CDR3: CASSPDGQNYGYTF. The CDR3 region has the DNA TGCGCCAGCAGCCCCGACGGTCAAAACTATGGCTACACCTTC. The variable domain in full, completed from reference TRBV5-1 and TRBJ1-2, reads KAGVTQTPRYLIKTRGQQVTLSCSPISGHRSVSWYQQTPGQGLQFLFEYFSETQRNKGNFPGRFSGRQFSNSRSEMNVSTLELGDSALYLCASSPDGQNYGYTFGSGTRLTVV.

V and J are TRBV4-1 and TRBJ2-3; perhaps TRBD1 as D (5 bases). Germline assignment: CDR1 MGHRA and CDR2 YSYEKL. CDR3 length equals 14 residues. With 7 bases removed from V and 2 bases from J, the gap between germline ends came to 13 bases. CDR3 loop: CASKYRTTTDTQYF. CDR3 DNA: TGCGCCAGCAAATACAGGACAACCACAGATACGCAGTATTTT.

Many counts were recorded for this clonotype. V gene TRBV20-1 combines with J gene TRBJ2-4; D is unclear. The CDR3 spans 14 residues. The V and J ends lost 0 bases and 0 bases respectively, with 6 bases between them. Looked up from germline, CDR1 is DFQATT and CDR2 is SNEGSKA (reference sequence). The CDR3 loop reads CSARDQRAKNIQYF. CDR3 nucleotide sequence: TGCAGTGCTAGAGATCAAAGAGCCAAAAACATTCAGTACTTC.

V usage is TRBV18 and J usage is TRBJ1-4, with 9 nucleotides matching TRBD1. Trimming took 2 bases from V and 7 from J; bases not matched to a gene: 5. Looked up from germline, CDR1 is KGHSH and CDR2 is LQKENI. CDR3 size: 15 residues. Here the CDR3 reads CASSPATGGGEKLFF. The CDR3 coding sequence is TGTGCCAGCTCACCAGCGACAGGGGGAGGTGAAAAACTGTTTTTT.